This TCR beta chain originates from a study of T and B cells in COVID-19 patients. About the study: COVID-19 patients gave peripheral blood either during active infection or after recovery. Recovered patients mostly had mild to moderate COVID-19 managed as outpatients.

Each TRB amplification used about 220-500 ng of genomic DNA from blood. From germline, CDR1 is MNHEY and CDR2 SVGAGI. This CDR3 comprises 14 residues. Between the trimmed V and J ends, which lost 6 bases and 0 bases, there was a span of 8 bases. TRB rearrangements were amplified by multiplex PCR with BIOMED2 TRB-A/B primers. MiXCR was run by TCRdb on the multiplex PCR reads, yielding one entry per CDR3 protein. The sample lists 5,500 to 8,000 distinct CDR3 sequences, roughly a third occurring once. The specimen was blood. This clonotype was sampled from a human donor with active COVID-19. The chain couples TRBV6-5 to TRBJ1-4; D remains ambiguous. CDR3 coding DNA: TGTGCCAGCAGGGAGGCGACAACTAATGAAAAACTGTTTTTT. Amino acids: CASREATTNEKLFF.